Sequencing of this T cell receptor beta chain was carried out in a study of cytomegalovirus exposure and HLA in healthy donors. General study findings and limits: Among CMV-associated TCR beta chains, most appeared HLA-restricted in a later analysis. What was likely a sequencing artifact was a cluster of highly shared sequence variants. HLA alleles were associated with roughly 15,000 TCR beta sequences in a later analysis at 0.05 false discovery rate.

The junction had 7 bases not matched to a gene; V was cut back by 6 bases and J by 2 bases. This CDR3 comprises 14 residues. Germline loops: CDR1 MGHRA, CDR2 YSYEKL. With regard to this clone: The antigen remains undetermined.

Amplification used 60 Vbeta primers and 13 Jbeta primers. Sequencing was performed with immunoSEQ multiplex PCR; in TCRdb, only in-frame clones are kept and a portion is missing. Seen here are 60,000 to 70,000 clones, around four fifths observed once, and the top ten hold about 5%. The sequencing input was PBMCs. This sequence was found in a male donor in good health and CMV-seropositive. The V gene is TRBV4-1, the J gene TRBJ2-7, with 7 bases aligning to TRBD1. CDR3 sequence (DNA): TGCGCCAGCAGTCAGACAGGGTCAACCTACGAGCAGTACTTC. Its protein is CASSQTGSTYEQYF.